The 32 T cell receptor beta chains given below trace back to one sample, sequenced in a study of T cells after yellow fever vaccination. TCRdb used MiXCR to reprocess the 5' RACE reads, holding one entry per CDR3 protein. The table lists 400,000 or so distinct CDR3 sequences, 18% of them singletons, with about a sixth in the top ten. Sequencing was performed on PBMCs, taken before the yellow fever booster vaccination. The receptors derive from a man aged 18 to 30 who received the YFV17D yellow fever vaccine.

This clonotype occurred a few times. The gene calls are TRBV18 and TRBJ2-5; the D is unclear. Trimming stripped 0 bases from V and 5 bases from J, with 10 bases between. Germline CDR1 and CDR2: KGHSH and LQKENI. The CDR3 runs 14 residues. CDR3 amino acids: CASSPPSVRETQYF. CDR3 nucleotide sequence: TGTGCCAGCTCACCACCGTCAGTTCGTGAGACCCAGTACTTC.

The V call is TRBV12-3 or TRBV12-4, the J call TRBJ1-1; weak D call: TRBD1 (6 bases). There are 13 residues in the CDR3. The V end lost 10 bases, the J end lost 6 bases, and 18 bases lay between the germline ends. The CDR3 reads CAISITGSPEAFF. The CDR3 region has the DNA TGTGCCATCAGCATCACAGGGAGTCCTGAAGCTTTCTTT.

This clonotype has just a few counts. The J gene is TRBJ1-5, the V gene TRBV6-5; D perhaps matches TRBD1 (5 bases). Germline CDR1 MNHEY, CDR2 SVGAGI. This CDR3 spans 15 amino acids. Trimming removed 4 bases from V and 2 bases from J, with 12 bases in between. The DNA of the CDR3 is TGTGCCAGCAGTTCCCGGGACGGAGGCAATCAGCCCCAGCATTTT. As protein: CASSSRDGGNQPQHF.

The V gene is TRBV6-6, the J gene TRBJ1-4; 10 bases line up with TRBD1. V dropped 5 bases and J dropped 5; count of bases not matched to a gene: 8. The CDR3 totals 16 residues. CDR1 and CDR2 (germline): MNHNY, SVGAGI (reference sequence). CDR3 sequence (DNA): TGTGCCAGCAGTAAGGACAGGGGGGTTGGAAATGAAAAACTGTTTTTT. The encoded protein is CASSKDRGVGNEKLFF.

This clonotype was seen more than once but under ten times. The V and J genes are TRBV19 and TRBJ2-1; D not certain. Germline CDR1 reads LNHDA; CDR2 reads SQIVND (reference sequence). The CDR3 has 14 residues. V lost 6 bases, J lost 5 bases, and 14 bases lay in between. CDR3 bases: TGTGCCAGTAGACCCCGGGCAGCCCACAATGAGCAGTTCTTC. Translating gives CASRPRAAHNEQFF.

This clonotype was seen a handful of times. The V gene is TRBV29-1, the J gene TRBJ1-1; 11 positions match TRBD1. There are 17 residues in the CDR3. Germline V gene sequence: CDR1 SQVTM, CDR2 ANQGSEA. J lost 3 bases, V lost 3 bases, and 12 bases had no gene match. CDR3 residues: CSVDPDRGRIGDTEAFF. CDR3 sequence (DNA): TGCAGCGTTGACCCGGACAGGGGGCGAATTGGGGACACTGAAGCTTTCTTT.

This clonotype was detected many times. The J gene is TRBJ1-2, the V gene TRBV10-3; 11 bases match TRBD1. The CDR3 runs 15 residues. The ends lost 4 bases at V and 4 bases at J; junction bases unmatched: 5. CDR1 and CDR2 from the germline V gene are ENHRY and SYGVKD. For the CDR3, the DNA is TGTGCCATCAGTGGGACAGGGGGCCTCAGCTATGGCTACACCTTC. As protein: CAISGTGGLSYGYTF.

This clonotype turned up a few times. The V and J genes are TRBV5-1 and TRBJ2-5; D unresolved. CDR3 length equals 15 residues. The V gene lost 0 bases and the J gene lost 4 bases, with 13 bases spanning the gap. Per germline, CDR1 SGHRS and CDR2 YFSETQ. The CDR3 region is CASSLERPTGETQYF. The DNA for the CDR3 is TGCGCCAGCAGCTTGGAACGTCCTACGGGAGAGACCCAGTACTTC.

In its sample, this clonotype is medium-sized. The chain combines TRBV27 with TRBJ2-2; D unresolved. Germline V lookup: CDR1 MNHEY, CDR2 SMNVEV (reference sequence). The CDR3 is made up of 13 amino acids. Deletions cut 10 bases from V and 2 bases from J, with 11 bases between. This chain's CDR3 is CATGSANTGELFF. CDR3 DNA sequence: TGTGCCACTGGGTCGGCCAACACCGGGGAGCTGTTTTTT.

Here the CDR3 DNA reads TGTGCCAGCAGCACCGGGACACACCGACCGATGAACACTGAAGCTTTCTTT. This gives the protein CASSTGTHRPMNTEAFF. The chain links TRBV7-6 to TRBJ1-1; D perhaps matches TRBD1 (6 bases). Trimming cost V 5 bases and J 0 bases, with 19 bases left between them. CDR3 size: 17 residues. CDR1 is SGHVS and CDR2 is FNYEAQ in the germline V gene.

This clonotype has only a few counts. The chain couples TRBV10-3 to TRBJ2-1; D is ambiguous. V dropped 4 bases and J dropped 0 bases, with 10 bases sitting between them. This CDR3 is 15 amino acids long. Germline V gene lookup returns CDR1 ENHRY and CDR2 SYGVKD. The CDR3 spells CAISGSEASYNEQFF. The CDR3, as DNA: TGTGCCATCAGTGGATCAGAGGCCTCCTACAATGAGCAGTTCTTC.

The chain links TRBV5-1 to TRBJ1-1; D may be TRBD1 (6 bases). Germline V gene sequence: CDR1 SGHRS, CDR2 YFSETQ. Trimming removed 2 bases from V and 0 bases from J, with 8 bases in between. The CDR3 covers 14 residues. Here the CDR3 DNA reads TGCGCCAGCAGCTTTAGGACAGTGAACACTGAAGCTTTCTTT. Encoded protein: CASSFRTVNTEAFF.

The chain has TRBV7-8 and TRBJ1-2; D is uncertain. The CDR3 totals 14 residues. Trimming stripped 4 bases from V and 6 bases from J, with 15 bases between. Per germline, CDR1 SGHVS and CDR2 FQNEAQ. The CDR3 DNA is TGTGCCAGCAGCTCGCGGGAATGGGAGCATGGCTACACCTTC. It translates to CASSSREWEHGYTF.

This clonotype has only a few counts. The V and J genes are TRBV7-2 and TRBJ2-5; 13 nucleotides align to TRBD2. This CDR3 has 16 residues. Per the germline V gene, CDR1 is SGHTA and CDR2 is FQGNSA. The V and J ends lost 0 bases and 5 bases, in that order; junction bases with no gene match: 3. CDR3 sequence: CASSLALLAGGETQYF. The CDR3 region has the DNA TGTGCCAGCAGCTTAGCTTTACTAGCGGGGGGGGAGACCCAGTACTTC.

The V and J genes are TRBV3-1 and TRBJ2-3; D remains ambiguous. The CDR3 totals 15 residues. Trimming took off 1 base at V and 5 bases at J, with 13 bases between the two ends. CDR1 and CDR2 (germline): LGHDT, YNNKEL (reference sequence). In nucleotides, the CDR3 is TGTGCCAGCAGCCAAGGTCCCCTCCGGGTAGATACGCAGTATTTT. Translated, it gives CASSQGPLRVDTQYF.

This clonotype was observed a handful of times. The V call is TRBV4-3, the J call TRBJ1-2; possibly TRBD1 for D (5 bases). CDR1 is LGHNA and CDR2 is YSLEER in the germline V gene. The CDR3 has 15 amino acids. Trimming pared 3 bases from V and 8 bases from J, leaving 19 bases between. CDR3 coding DNA: TGCGCCAGCAGCCATGAGATTGGCAGGGTGATCGGCTACACCTTC. This encodes CASSHEIGRVIGYTF.

There are a few counts of this clonotype. The chain uses TRBV25-1 and TRBJ2-7, with D possibly being TRBD1 (6 bases). The CDR3 spans 15 residues. Germline V lookup: CDR1 MGHDK, CDR2 SYGVNS. V was shortened by 1 base and J by 3 bases, with 13 bases between the two germline ends. CDR3 coding DNA: TGTGCCAGCAGTGAATCCGGGACAAGGAACTACGAGCAGTACTTC. Translating it yields CASSESGTRNYEQYF.

The V gene is TRBV19, the J gene TRBJ2-1; 13 bases map to TRBD2. The junction had 6 bases not matched to a gene; V was cut back by 6 bases and J by 7 bases. CDR3 size: 15 residues. Germline V gives CDR1 LNHDA, CDR2 SQIVND (reference sequence). CDR3 loop: CASSRLAGGNNEQFF. DNA for the CDR3: TGTGCCAGTAGCAGACTAGCGGGGGGTAATAATGAGCAGTTCTTC.

As regards this clonotype: One end of the junction fails to match germline, which may point to a read error. V usage is TRBV6-5 and J usage is TRBJ2-1, with 12 nucleotides matching TRBD2. This CDR3 spans 20 amino acids. Germline V gene lookup returns CDR1 MNHEY and CDR2 SVGAGI. CDR3 loop: CASSSTRGLAGGISYNEQLF. In DNA form, the CDR3 reads TGTGCCAGCAGTTCAACTCGTGGGCTAGCGGGGGGGATTTCCTACAATGAGCAGTTATTC.

This clonotype was recorded a few times. This chain uses TRBV4-3 with TRBJ2-3, with D unclear. This CDR3 spans 13 amino acids. Trimming cost V 0 bases and J 7 bases, with 8 bases left between them. Germline V CDR1 and CDR2: LGHNA, YSLEER. This CDR3 is CASSQDSTNTQYF. DNA for the CDR3: TGCGCCAGCAGCCAAGACAGTACCAATACGCAGTATTTT.

The V and J genes are TRBV24-1 and TRBJ2-5; D unresolved. Germline-derived CDR1 and CDR2 are KGHDR and SFDVKD. This CDR3 has 13 amino acids. Trimming removed 2 bases from V and 1 base from J, with 4 bases in between. The CDR3 loop is CATSDWTQETQYF. The DNA for the CDR3 is TGTGCCACCAGTGATTGGACCCAAGAGACCCAGTACTTC.

This clonotype has more than one count but fewer than ten. This chain links TRBV28 with TRBJ1-6; D is unclear. The CDR3 contains 17 residues. Trimming pared 7 bases from V and 6 bases from J, leaving 22 bases between. Germline V lookup: CDR1 MDHEN, CDR2 SYDVKM. In DNA, the CDR3 is TGTGCCAGCATCACGCCTTACGGGTATGAGGGTAATTCACCCCTCCACTTT. Its protein product is CASITPYGYEGNSPLHF.

CDR3 nucleotides: TGTGCCAGCAGTGAAGTGGGGCAGGGCAGCTCCTACAATGAGCAGTTCTTC. Encoded protein: CASSEVGQGSSYNEQFF. The rearrangement joins TRBV6-1 to TRBJ2-1; maybe TRBD1 (5 bases). The CDR3 is 17 residues long. V was pared by 1 base and J by 0 bases, with 13 bases between. Germline V gene lookup returns CDR1 MNHNS and CDR2 SASEGT.

The chain couples TRBV6-1 to TRBJ2-7, with D unresolved. The V gene lost 2 bases and the J gene lost 0 bases, with 11 bases spanning the gap. The CDR3 loop spans 15 amino acids. Germline assignment: CDR1 MNHNS and CDR2 SASEGT. The DNA of the CDR3 is TGTGCCAGCAGTGAACCAGCGACGAGCTCCTACGAGCAGTACGTC. It specifies CASSEPATSSYEQYV.

V gene TRBV4-3 combines with J gene TRBJ1-1; D gene ambiguous. This CDR3 comprises 15 residues. Germline V gene data show CDR1 as LGHNA and CDR2 as YSLEER. V was clipped by 0 bases and J by 0 bases, with 8 bases between them. This CDR3 reads CASSQDSRVNTEAFF. The CDR3 nucleotides read TGCGCCAGCAGCCAAGATTCTAGGGTGAACACTGAAGCTTTCTTT.

This clonotype showed up just a few times. This chain's CDR3 is CASSQVQGSKNIQYF. CDR3 coding DNA: TGCGCCAGCAGCCAAGTTCAGGGGTCCAAAAACATTCAGTACTTC. This chain joins TRBV4-3 and TRBJ2-4; D might be TRBD1 (6 bases). Trimming left V 1 base short and J 2 bases short, with 9 bases between. The CDR3 extends over 15 amino acids. Germline-derived CDR1 and CDR2 are LGHNA and YSLEER.

V and J are TRBV7-3 and TRBJ2-1, with 13 bases fitting TRBD2. The CDR3 length is 15 residues. With 5 bases clipped from V and 8 bases from J, the junction kept 6 bases outside the gene matches. Per germline, CDR1 SGHTA and CDR2 FQGTGA. CDR3 coding DNA: TGTGCCAGCAGCCCCCGACTAGCGGGGGGCCATGAGCAGTTCTTC. It specifies CASSPRLAGGHEQFF.

The chain links TRBV10-3 to TRBJ2-7; 7 bases fit TRBD2. Germline CDR1 ENHRY, CDR2 SYGVKD. There are 16 residues in the CDR3. V lost 4 bases and J lost 1; bases outside the gene matches: 10. In DNA form, the CDR3 reads TGTGCCATCAGTGTGGGGAGTCTAGCGGATTCCTACGAGCAGTACTTC. Residues: CAISVGSLADSYEQYF.

This chain uses TRBV9 with TRBJ2-1; no clear D gene. This CDR3 has 14 residues. CDR1 SGDLS and CDR2 YYNGEE come from the germline V gene. Trimming took off 3 bases at V and 1 base at J, with 8 bases between the two ends. The CDR3 protein is CASSASVSYNEQFF. CDR3 bases: TGTGCCAGCAGCGCCTCAGTGTCCTACAATGAGCAGTTCTTC.

The chain combines TRBV20-1 with TRBJ2-2, with D unresolved. The CDR3 loop spans 16 amino acids. Trimming removed 2 bases at V and 4 bases at J, with 17 bases between. The germline V gene has CDR1 DFQATT and CDR2 SNEGSKA (reference sequence). In nucleotides, the CDR3 is TGCAGTGCTAGAAATATGGGTGTACGGCGCACCGGGGAGCTGTTTTTT. It specifies CSARNMGVRRTGELFF.

This chain links TRBV5-1 with TRBJ1-1, with TRBD1 matching over 7 bases. The CDR3 consists of 15 residues. V was clipped by 4 bases and J by 1 base; unmatched bases: 7. Germline CDR1 reads SGHRS; CDR2 reads YFSETQ. CDR3: CASSAQTGTNTEAFF. CDR3 DNA sequence: TGCGCCAGCAGCGCTCAGACAGGGACGAACACTGAAGCTTTCTTT.

This clonotype was counted only a few times. The chain has TRBV12-3 or TRBV12-4 and TRBJ2-1; 11 nucleotides agree with TRBD1. This CDR3 is 14 amino acids long. Trimming cost V 8 bases and J 6 bases; bases outside gene matches: 6. The CDR3 nucleotides read TGTGCCAGCGCTCGGGACAGGGGGTTCAATGAGCAGTTCTTC. It specifies CASARDRGFNEQFF.